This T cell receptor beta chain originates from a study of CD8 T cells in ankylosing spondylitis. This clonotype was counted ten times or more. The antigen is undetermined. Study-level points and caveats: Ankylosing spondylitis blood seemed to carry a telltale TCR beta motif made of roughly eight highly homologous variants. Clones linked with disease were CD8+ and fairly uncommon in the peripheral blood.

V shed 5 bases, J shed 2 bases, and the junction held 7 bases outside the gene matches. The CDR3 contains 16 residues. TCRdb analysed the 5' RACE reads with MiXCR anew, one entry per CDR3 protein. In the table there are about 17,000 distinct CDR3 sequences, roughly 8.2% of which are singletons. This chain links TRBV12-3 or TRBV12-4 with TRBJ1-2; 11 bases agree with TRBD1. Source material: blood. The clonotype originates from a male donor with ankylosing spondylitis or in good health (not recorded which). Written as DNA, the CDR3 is TGTGCCAGCAGTAAATACCGGGACAGGGGGAACTATGGCTACACCTTC. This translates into CASSKYRDRGNYGYTF.